These 8 T cell receptor beta chains were all obtained from the same sample, sequenced in a study of cytomegalovirus exposure and HLA in healthy donors. Some clones are missing from TCRdb's copy, which holds only in-frame ones; the method was immunoSEQ multiplex PCR. The sample shows about 57,000 clones, more than 70% of them seen only once. Sequencing used PBMCs. These receptors all stem from a woman younger than 35 in good health and CMV-seronegative.

This clone was picked up one time. The chain combines TRBV7-6 with TRBJ2-2; maybe TRBD2 (6 bases). The CDR3 runs 16 residues. Trimming stripped 1 base from V and 5 bases from J, with 14 bases between. Germline assignment: CDR1 SGHVS and CDR2 FNYEAQ. The CDR3 here is CASSLGGDFGTGELFF. Here the CDR3 DNA reads TGTGCCAGCAGCTTAGGGGGGGATTTCGGGACCGGGGAGCTGTTTTTT. Drawing the rest from reference TRBV7-6 and TRBJ2-2, the complete variable domain is GAGVSQSPRYKVTKRGQDVALRCDPISGHVSLYWYRQALGQGPEFLTYFNYEAQQDKSGLPNDRFSAERPEGSISTLTIQRTEQRDSAMYRCASSLGGDFGTGELFFGEGSRLTVL.

V gene TRBV5-1 combines with J gene TRBJ2-6; no reliable D call. The CDR3 extends over 16 amino acids. Trimming removed 0 bases from V and 1 base from J, with 8 bases in between. Germline V gene sequence: CDR1 SGHRS, CDR2 YFSETQ. CDR3 nucleotides: TGCGCCAGCAGCTTGGCCTCAGCGTCTGGGGCCAACGTCCTGACTTTC. It yields the protein CASSLASASGANVLTF. The whole variable domain, remainder taken from reference TRBV5-1 and TRBJ2-6, is KAGVTQTPRYLIKTRGQQVTLSCSPISGHRSVSWYQQTPGQGLQFLFEYFSETQRNKGNFPGRFSGRQFSNSRSEMNVSTLELGDSALYLCASSLASASGANVLTFGAGSRLTVL.

The chain is built from TRBV2 and TRBJ1-2, with D possibly TRBD1 on 6 matching bases. The V gene's germline CDR1 is SNHLY and CDR2 FYNNEI. The V and J ends lost 2 bases and 5 bases respectively, with 9 bases between them. The CDR3 has 13 residues. This CDR3 reads CASSEHGQYGYTF. DNA for the CDR3: TGTGCCAGCAGTGAACACGGACAGTATGGCTACACCTTC.

The chain links TRBV12-5 to TRBJ2-5, with 8 bases identical to TRBD2. The CDR3 consists of 15 residues. The J segment lost 4 bases and the V segment lost 2 bases, leaving 6 bases of the junction unmatched. Germline CDR1 and CDR2: LGHNT and FRNRAP. In DNA, the CDR3 is TGTGCTAGTGGTTTGTCGTACGGGGGGGCAGAGACCCAGTACTTC. Translated, it gives CASGLSYGGAETQYF.

This chain connects TRBV6-1 to TRBJ1-2; weak D call: TRBD1 (6 bases). V was trimmed by 0 bases and J by 1 base, leaving 15 bases between them. CDR1 is MNHNS, CDR2 SASEGT, per germline. The CDR3 is made up of 17 amino acids. The CDR3 sequence is CASSEAPGTNLNYGYTF. The CDR3 nucleotides are TGTGCCAGCAGTGAAGCACCCGGGACAAACCTTAACTATGGCTACACCTTC.

The rearrangement uses TRBV4-1 and TRBJ2-7; TRBD2 agrees at 10 bases. The V gene's germline CDR1 is MGHRA and CDR2 YSYEKL. The CDR3 runs 15 residues. V was pared by 4 bases and J by 6 bases, with 9 bases of the junction left unmatched. The CDR3: CASSRLGLAGAEQYF. CDR3 coding DNA: TGCGCCAGCAGCCGATTGGGGCTAGCGGGAGCCGAGCAGTACTTC.

This chain connects TRBV7-2 to TRBJ2-3, with TRBD2 matching 9 bases. Looked up from germline, CDR1 is SGHTA and CDR2 is FQGNSA. CDR3 length: 16 residues. Germline trimming cut 0 bases from V and 0 bases from J; bases unmatched to any gene: 1. Here the CDR3 reads CASSLASGSSTDTQYF. CDR3 sequence (DNA): TGTGCCAGCAGCTTAGCTAGCGGGAGTAGCACAGATACGCAGTATTTT.

The chain joins TRBV6-5 to TRBJ1-3; perhaps TRBD1 as D (6 bases). The V end was cut by 2 bases, the J end by 3 bases, with 11 bases between. Germline V gene sequence: CDR1 MNHEY, CDR2 SVGAGI. This CDR3 has 15 amino acids. CDR3 loop: CASSYGGGIGNTIYF. DNA of the CDR3: TGTGCCAGCAGTTACGGGGGGGGCATTGGAAACACCATATATTTT.